This is a list of T cell receptor beta chains from one sample in a study of blood T cell repertoires in COVID-19. The method was immunoSEQ multiplex PCR; TCRdb's version includes in-frame clones alone and lacks a portion of them. This sample carries some 240,000 clones, 82% of them seen once, and the ten largest clones take roughly an eighth. Sequencing was performed on peripheral blood. These receptors all come from a woman aged 55-70 years with active or convalescent COVID-19. CDR3s include the opening cysteine and the closing phenylalanine or tryptophan. The D gene is left open where the match is weak. The listing skips clone size in some rows; elsewhere it reads once, few, many or a size class.

v_gene	abundance	j_gene	d_gene	CDR3nt	CDR3aa
TRBV4-1	-	TRBJ2-6	TRBD1	TGCGCCAGCAGCCAAGGGGACAGGGTTGGTGGGGCCAACGTCCTGACTTTC	CASSQGDRVGGANVLTF
TRBV6-1	many	TRBJ1-2	-	TGTGCCAGCAGTGAAAGGGGGTCAGGCTATGGCTACACCTTC	CASSERGSGYGYTF
TRBV7-9	-	TRBJ2-6	-	TGTGCCAGCAGGGTCTCGAGGGCTGGGGCCAACGTCCTGACTTTC	CASRVSRAGANVLTF
TRBV29-1	-	TRBJ1-2	-	TGCAGCGTTTGGGCAGGCGCGAACTATGGCTACACCTTC	CSVWAGANYGYTF
TRBV5-1	-	TRBJ2-7	-	TGCGCCAGCAAGCCGGGACAAGACTCCTACGAGCAGTACTTC	CASKPGQDSYEQYF
TRBV5-1	-	TRBJ2-5	TRBD2	TGCGCCAGCAGCTTCCCAACGGGGGGATTGGAGACCCAGTACTTC	CASSFPTGGLETQYF
TRBV27	-	TRBJ2-3	TRBD2	TGTGCCAGCAGTTTATTTCCGGGGGGGGAGAGCACAGATACGCAGTATTTT	CASSLFPGGESTDTQYF
TRBV6-2/TRBV6-3	-	TRBJ2-5	-	TGTGCCAGCAGTTACTCAGGAGTGGAGACCCAGTACTTC	CASSYSGVETQYF
TRBV5-5	-	TRBJ1-1	-	TGTGCCAGCAGCCCGCCGGGGTCTGATGAAGCTTTCTTT	CASSPPGSDEAFF
TRBV27	-	TRBJ1-2	TRBD1	TGTGCCAGCAGTTTGGCAGGGGGTGACTATGGCTACACCTTC	CASSLAGGDYGYTF
TRBV19	-	TRBJ1-1	-	TGTGCCAGTTCCTATCGACAACACACTGAAGCTTTCTTT	CASSYRQHTEAFF
TRBV9	-	TRBJ1-2	TRBD1	TGTGCCAGCAGCGCCACGGGACAGGGGGCAATAAACTATGGCTACACCTTC	CASSATGQGAINYGYTF
TRBV6-6	-	TRBJ2-1	TRBD2	TGTGCCAGCAGTCTCGCGGGGGTAAGCTCCTACAATGAGCAGTTCTTC	CASSLAGVSSYNEQFF
TRBV5-1	-	TRBJ2-5	TRBD2	TGCGCCAGCAGCCGAGGACTAGCGGGGGGGGCGGACGGAGAGACCCAGTACTTC	CASSRGLAGGADGETQYF
TRBV11-3	-	TRBJ1-1	TRBD1	TGTGCCAGCAGCCCAGGGGGTATTCTGGGGGGCACTGAAGCTTTCTTT	CASSPGGILGGTEAFF
TRBV7-2	-	TRBJ2-2	TRBD2	TGTGCCAGCAGCCAAACAGGCGGGGGGAACACCGGGGAGCTGTTTTTT	CASSQTGGGNTGELFF
TRBV2	-	TRBJ2-3	TRBD2	TGTGCCAGCAGTGAATTCGCGGGGGAGAGCACAGATACGCAGTATTTT	CASSEFAGESTDTQYF
TRBV18	-	TRBJ2-3	TRBD2	TGTGCCAGCTCACCCCAACTAGCGGGGTTCACAGATACGCAGTATTTT	CASSPQLAGFTDTQYF
TRBV6-5	few	TRBJ1-5	-	TGTGCCAGCAGTAGCGGTAATTGGGCTAATCAGCCCCAGCATTTT	CASSSGNWANQPQHF
TRBV7-9	-	TRBJ2-7	TRBD1	TGTGCCAGCAGCTATCCCGGGACAGTTTCCTACGAGCAGTACTTC	CASSYPGTVSYEQYF
TRBV9	-	TRBJ2-5	TRBD2	TGTGCCAGCAGCGTAGCTCCTAGCGGGGGGAAGACCCAGTACTTC	CASSVAPSGGKTQYF
TRBV2	-	TRBJ1-1	-	TGTGCCAGCACCGAGCGGGGGGGGATGAACACTGAAGCTTTCTTT	CASTERGGMNTEAFF
TRBV7-9	-	TRBJ2-2	-	TGTGCCATTGAGAAGCGGGCCGGGGAGCTGTTTTTT	CAIEKRAGELFF
TRBV3-1/TRBV3-2	-	TRBJ1-2	TRBD1	TGTGCCAGCAGCCACTTGGGACAGGGTTTGTACTATGGCTACACCTTC	CASSHLGQGLYYGYTF
TRBV27	-	TRBJ1-1	-	TGTGCCAGCAGTTCCTACACTGAAGCTTTCTTT	CASSSYTEAFF
TRBV5-1	-	TRBJ2-5	-	TGCGCCAGCAGCCATGGACTGTTCGAAGAGACCCAGTACTTC	CASSHGLFEETQYF
TRBV18	-	TRBJ2-2	-	TGTGCCAGCTCACCACCCCGGGAAACCCGGGAGCTGTTTTTT	CASSPPRETRELFF
TRBV28	-	TRBJ1-3	-	TGTGCCAGTCAGTCTTACCCGGGCTCTGGAAACACCATATATTTT	CASQSYPGSGNTIYF
TRBV28	-	TRBJ1-3	TRBD1	TGTGCCAGCAGACGGGACAGAGACTCTGGAAACACCATATATTTT	CASRRDRDSGNTIYF
TRBV2	-	TRBJ1-2	TRBD1	TGTGCCAGCAGTGAAGCGAGAACAGGGGGACGTGGCTACACCTTC	CASSEARTGGRGYTF
TRBV7-2	-	TRBJ1-2	-	TGTGCCAGCAGCCCTGACAGGATCTATGGCTACACCTTC	CASSPDRIYGYTF
TRBV18	-	TRBJ1-3	-	TGTGCCAGCTCACCAAGTCGACAGTCTGGAAACACCATATATTTT	CASSPSRQSGNTIYF
TRBV2	-	TRBJ1-4	-	TGTGCCAGCAGTGAAAGCAGGGGACCAAATGAAAAACTGTTTTTT	CASSESRGPNEKLFF
TRBV29-1	-	TRBJ2-7	TRBD1	TGCAGCGTTGAAGACCCCCAGGGGGCGATTGGCCACGAGCAGTACTTC	CSVEDPQGAIGHEQYF
TRBV18	once	TRBJ1-3	-	TGTGCCAGCTCACCCTCGTCGGGAAACACCATATATTTT	CASSPSSGNTIYF
TRBV9	-	TRBJ2-3	TRBD2	TGTGCCAGCAGCACCTTAGCGGGGACTAGCACAGATACGCAGTATTTT	CASSTLAGTSTDTQYF
TRBV7-8	-	TRBJ2-7	TRBD2	TGTGCCAGCAGCTTTCCCGGGACTAGCCGCGAGCAGTACTTC	CASSFPGTSREQYF
TRBV7-9	-	TRBJ1-5	TRBD1	TGTGCCAGCAGCCAAACAGGGGGCGCGGGCAATCAGCCCCAGCATTTT	CASSQTGGAGNQPQHF
TRBV27	-	TRBJ2-7	TRBD2	TGTGCCAGCAGTTTATCTAGCGGGGGCTCCTACGAGCAGTACTTC	CASSLSSGGSYEQYF
TRBV18	-	TRBJ1-4	-	TGTGCCAGCTCACCGCAGAGTGGGGGGGGTACGAATCGGAAACTGTTTTTT	CASSPQSGGGTNRKLFF